Below are 4 T cell receptor beta chains sequenced from a single sample in a study of blood T cell repertoires in COVID-19. The table came from immunoSEQ multiplex PCR; TCRdb's copy has only in-frame clones and leaves some out. The data contain 80,000 to 90,000 clones, about 80% of them singletons. Source material: peripheral blood. Every receptor here comes from a woman between 65 and 79 years old with acute or convalescent COVID-19.

The chain couples TRBV28 to TRBJ1-1, with 10 bases aligning to TRBD1. The CDR3 runs to 17 residues. Trimming removed 5 bases from V and 11 bases from J; junction bases left unmatched: 20. Germline assignment: CDR1 MDHEN and CDR2 SYDVKM. This chain's CDR3 is CASSPTTGTGAMRGAFF. CDR3 in DNA: TGTGCCAGCAGTCCAACCACCGGGACAGGGGCAATGCGTGGGGCTTTCTTT. Full variable domain (missing parts from reference TRBV28 and TRBJ1-1): DVKVTQSSRYLVKRTGEKVFLECVQDMDHENMFWYRQDPGLGLRLIYFSYDVKMKEKGDIPEGYSVSREKKERFSLILESASTNQTSMYLCASSPTTGTGAMRGAFFGQGTRLTVV.

This chain connects TRBV12-3 or TRBV12-4 to TRBJ1-4; D possibly corresponds to TRBD1 (5 bases). V lost 8 bases and J 7 bases, leaving 14 bases between the germline ends. This CDR3 comprises 13 residues. DNA of the CDR3: TGTGCCAGCTGGAGGGGCCCCGGTGAAAAACTGTTTTTT. Translating it yields CASWRGPGEKLFF.

This sequence joins TRBV18 and TRBJ1-1, with D unclear. The CDR3 covers 13 residues. Trimming removed 3 bases from V and 7 bases from J, with 12 bases in between. The germline gives CDR1 KGHSH, CDR2 LQKENI. The DNA for the CDR3 is TGTGCCAGCTCACCGGGAGTTGACAATGAAGCTTTCTTT. This sequence encodes CASSPGVDNEAFF. The full variable domain, in which reference TRBV18 and TRBJ1-1 provide the parts outside the CDR3, is NAGVMQNPRHLVRRRGQEARLRCSPMKGHSHVYWYRQLPEEGLKFMVYLQKENIIDESGMPKERFSAEFPKEGPSILRIQQVVRGDSAAYFCASSPGVDNEAFFGQGTRLTVV.

As DNA, the CDR3 is TGTGCCTGGAGAGAGTTCGTGACAGTTTATGGCTACACCTTC. It specifies CAWREFVTVYGYTF. This sequence joins TRBV30 and TRBJ1-2; D is perhaps TRBD1 (5 bases). The CDR3 length is 14 residues. Germline V gene data show CDR1 as GTSNPN and CDR2 as SVGIG (reference sequence). V was cut by 3 bases and J by 5 bases, with 16 bases left in between.